The 25 T cell receptor beta chains reported below all come from one sample, sequenced in a study of blood T cells in healthy people across ages. With a J-beta primer mix and a sample-barcoded 5' primer, a second PCR ran about 7 to 11 cycles. TCRdb re-derived calls from the 5' RACE reads in MiXCR, one entry per CDR3 protein. The data contain some 550,000 distinct CDR3 sequences, around 50% of them singletons. The sequenced sample consisted of blood. These receptors were collected from a man older than 75 in good health.

V gene TRBV18 combines with J gene TRBJ1-2; unclear D gene. The CDR3 contains 14 residues. From germline, CDR1 is KGHSH and CDR2 LQKENI. Trimming left V 3 bases short and J 7 bases short, with 15 bases between. The CDR3 DNA is TGTGCCAGCTCACCTACCATCGCAGGAGTTGGCTACACCTTC. As protein: CASSPTIAGVGYTF.

This clonotype turned up a few times. The V and J genes are TRBV2 and TRBJ2-1, with TRBD2 matching 7 bases. Germline loops: CDR1 SNHLY, CDR2 FYNNEI. The CDR3 loop spans 13 amino acids. J gave up 5 bases and V 6 bases, and 4 bases lay outside the gene matches. The CDR3 DNA reads as TGTGCCAGCAGGCGGGAGTTAAACAATGAGCAGTTCTTC. It is translated as CASRRELNNEQFF.

The V and J genes are TRBV20-1 and TRBJ2-3; no clear D. V shed 0 bases and J shed 6 bases, with 10 bases lying between them. Germline lookup yields CDR1 DFQATT and CDR2 SNEGSKA (reference sequence). The CDR3 covers 13 residues. The DNA for the CDR3 is TGCAGTGCTAGAGATGGGAAAGCGGATACGCAGTATTTT. Its protein is CSARDGKADTQYF.

In this sample, this clonotype turned up a few times. The chain is built from TRBV5-1 and TRBJ2-5; either TRBD1 or TRBD2 may supply D (5 bases each). This CDR3 spans 16 amino acids. V was shortened by 1 base and J by 0 bases, with 13 bases between the two germline ends. CDR1 is SGHRS and CDR2 is YFSETQ in the germline V gene. DNA of the CDR3: TGCGCCAGCAGCTTGATTGCCGGGACGAACCAAGAGACCCAGTACTTC. This translates into CASSLIAGTNQETQYF.

This clonotype occurred a few times. This sequence joins TRBV9 and TRBJ2-7; D gene uncertain. V lost 2 bases, J lost 0 bases, and 15 bases lay in between. The CDR3 spans 16 residues. Germline CDR1 reads SGDLS; CDR2 reads YYNGEE. The CDR3 sequence: CASSVGAAASSYEQYF. In DNA, the CDR3 is TGTGCCAGCAGCGTTGGAGCTGCAGCAAGCTCCTACGAGCAGTACTTC.

Regarding this clonotype: A much bigger clone sits one base away, suggesting this may be a read error. V usage is TRBV20-1 and J usage is TRBJ1-1; D may be TRBD1 (6 bases). This CDR3 contains 15 residues. CDR1 is DFQATT, CDR2 SNEGSKA, per germline (reference sequence). In DNA form, the CDR3 reads TGCGGTGCTAGAGACCGAGGACAGTTTAGCGCAGAAGCTTTCTTT. Translation gives CGARDRGQFSAEAFF.

The genes are TRBV24-1 and TRBJ2-7, with 7 bases fitting TRBD1. This CDR3 is built from 15 residues. V lost 3 bases and J lost 2; bases outside the gene matches: 6. Germline V gene sequence: CDR1 KGHDR, CDR2 SFDVKD. CDR3 in DNA: TGTGCCACCAGTGATATACCGGGACAGCCCTACGAGCAGTACTTC. This codes for CATSDIPGQPYEQYF.

The chain recombines TRBV28 with TRBJ2-7; 9 bases fit TRBD1. The CDR3 has 14 residues. Germline V gene lookup returns CDR1 MDHEN and CDR2 SYDVKM. The ends lost 6 bases at V and 6 bases at J; junction bases unmatched: 9. CDR3 sequence (DNA): TGTGCCAGCAGGACGACAGGGGGAATAGGCGAGCAGTACTTC. Its translation is CASRTTGGIGEQYF. The complete variable domain, with remaining parts taken from reference TRBV28 and TRBJ2-7, reads DVKVTQSSRYLVKRTGEKVFLECVQDMDHENMFWYRQDPGLGLRLIYFSYDVKMKEKGDIPEGYSVSREKKERFSLILESASTNQTSMYLCASRTTGGIGEQYFGPGTRLTVT.

This clonotype was counted a few times. The CDR3 is CASSGGLRGGNEQFF. DNA of the CDR3: TGCGCCAGCAGCGGCGGACTACGAGGGGGCAATGAGCAGTTCTTC. V gene TRBV5-1 combines with J gene TRBJ2-1, with D possibly being TRBD1 or TRBD2 (6 bases each). V gave up 4 bases and J gave up 6 bases, with 17 bases separating them. CDR3 length: 15 residues. Germline lookup yields CDR1 SGHRS and CDR2 YFSETQ.

The chain joins TRBV29-1 to TRBJ2-1; the D gene is possibly TRBD1 (6 bases). Germline CDR1 SQVTM, CDR2 ANQGSEA. This CDR3 is 14 amino acids long. V was pared by 8 bases and J by 13 bases, with 27 bases between. The CDR3 loop reads CSTVEQGNQETQFF. The CDR3 region has the DNA TGCAGCACCGTAGAACAGGGCAACCAAGAGACCCAGTTCTTC.

This clonotype was observed a single time. This chain links TRBV27 with TRBJ1-6; D remains unclear. CDR3 length: 14 residues. Germline loops: CDR1 MNHEY, CDR2 SMNVEV (reference sequence). Trimming pared 2 bases from V and 4 bases from J, leaving 6 bases between. CDR3 in DNA: TGTGCCAGCAGTTTAAAACCATATAATTCACCCCTCCACTTT. It yields the protein CASSLKPYNSPLHF.

This sequence joins TRBV20-1 and TRBJ2-3; D assignment may be TRBD1 or TRBD2 (5 bases each). From germline, CDR1 is DFQATT and CDR2 SNEGSKA (reference sequence). The CDR3 covers 13 residues. V was trimmed by 2 bases and J by 4 bases, leaving 10 bases between them. The CDR3 spells CSARWGSPDTQYF. Here the CDR3 DNA reads TGCAGTGCTAGATGGGGGTCCCCAGATACGCAGTATTTT.

The chain has TRBV20-1 and TRBJ1-2; possible D gene TRBD1, 5 bases. V lost 6 bases and J 1 base, leaving 12 bases between the germline ends. CDR3 length equals 13 residues. Looked up from germline, CDR1 is DFQATT and CDR2 is SNEGSKA (reference sequence). The CDR3 protein is CSATRQSNYGYTF. CDR3 DNA: TGCAGTGCCACCAGACAGAGTAACTATGGCTACACCTTC.

This clonotype was observed a few times. J is TRBJ2-5 and V is TRBV6-5; D is possibly TRBD1 or TRBD2 (5 bases each). Trimming left V 6 bases short and J 5 bases short, with 22 bases between. The CDR3 spans 16 residues. Germline assignment: CDR1 MNHEY and CDR2 SVGAGI. CDR3 coding DNA: TGTGCCAGCAGAACACGGGACCGGTGGATTGGGGAGACCCAGTACTTC. Its protein is CASRTRDRWIGETQYF.

This rearrangement joins TRBV6-2 or TRBV6-3 to TRBJ2-4; tentative D call: TRBD2 (5 bases). The end of the DNA fits TRBJ2-7 better, so the J call may be wrong. Germline lookup yields CDR1 MNHEY and CDR2 SVGEGT. The CDR3 contains 11 residues. The CDR3 spells CASTNGVEQYF. The CDR3 DNA reads TGTGCCAGTACCAACGGGGTCGAGCAGTACTTC.

The chain links TRBV5-1 to TRBJ2-4; possible D gene TRBD2, 6 bases. CDR1 is SGHRS and CDR2 is YFSETQ in the germline V gene. Trimming removed 3 bases at V and 8 bases at J, with 15 bases between. CDR3 length equals 14 residues. CDR3 amino acids: CASSSLGGRDIQYF. The CDR3 DNA follows: TGCGCCAGCAGCTCGCTCGGGGGAAGGGACATTCAGTACTTC.

This clonotype was observed many times. The V call is TRBV6-5, the J call TRBJ2-5; TRBD1 might be the D (6 bases). V was shortened by 6 bases and J by 4 bases, with 12 bases between the two germline ends. This CDR3 is built from 13 residues. Germline V gene data show CDR1 as MNHEY and CDR2 as SVGAGI. CDR3: CASRVGTRETQYF. The CDR3 DNA reads TGTGCCAGCAGAGTAGGGACACGAGAGACCCAGTACTTC.

The chain joins TRBV5-1 to TRBJ2-6; D remains unclear. V lost 4 bases and J 8 bases, leaving 13 bases between the germline ends. CDR3 length equals 14 residues. Germline V CDR1 and CDR2: SGHRS, YFSETQ. CDR3 protein: CASSPSGVPNVLTF. The DNA of the CDR3 is TGCGCCAGCAGCCCTTCCGGAGTGCCCAACGTCCTGACTTTC.

The chain has TRBV12-3 or TRBV12-4 and TRBJ1-4, with D perhaps TRBD1 (6 bases). The CDR3 covers 14 residues. Trimming stripped 5 bases from V and 7 bases from J, with 14 bases between. CDR3 DNA sequence: TGTGCCAGCAGTCCAGGGGTAAAGGGTGAAAAACTGTTTTTT. Residues: CASSPGVKGEKLFF.

About this clonotype itself: A clone one base away is much larger, so this may be a read error. The V and J genes are TRBV6-6 and TRBJ2-7; D is perhaps TRBD1 (5 bases). This CDR3 spans 12 amino acids. The V and J ends lost 6 bases and 3 bases respectively, with 9 bases between them. Germline CDR1 MNHNY, CDR2 SVGAGI (reference sequence). CDR3 nucleotides: TGTGCCAGCAGGTCGACAGACTACGAGCAGTACTTC. Protein sequence: CASRSTDYEQYF.

This clonotype has a handful of counts. V is TRBV3-1 and J is TRBJ2-7; 7 bases line up with TRBD2. This CDR3 contains 14 residues. J lost 3 bases, V lost 4 bases, and 6 bases had no gene match. Germline V gives CDR1 LGHDT, CDR2 YNNKEL (reference sequence). In nucleotides, the CDR3 is TGTGCCAGCAGCCGCGGGAGAATTGGCTACGAGCAGTACTTC. Amino acids: CASSRGRIGYEQYF.

J is TRBJ2-3 and V is TRBV2; TRBD2 matches 12 bases. Germline V gene sequence: CDR1 SNHLY, CDR2 FYNNEI. With 8 bases clipped from V and 4 bases from J, the junction kept 10 bases outside the gene matches. This CDR3 has 16 amino acids. The CDR3 protein is CASRRLAGARADTQYF. The CDR3 region has the DNA TGTGCCAGCCGGCGACTAGCGGGAGCTCGGGCAGATACGCAGTATTTT. Full variable domain (missing parts from reference TRBV2 and TRBJ2-3): EPEVTQTPSHQVTQMGQEVILRCVPISNHLYFYWYRQILGQKVEFLVSFYNNEISEKSEIFDDQFSVERPDGSNFTLKIRSTKLEDSAMYFCASRRLAGARADTQYFGPGTRLTVL.

This clonotype was seen a few times. This chain connects TRBV20-1 to TRBJ2-3; 9 bases are a match to TRBD1. Germline values: CDR1 DFQATT, CDR2 SNEGSKA (reference sequence). The J segment lost 4 bases and the V segment lost 3 bases, leaving 2 bases of the junction unmatched. This CDR3 spans 13 amino acids. For the CDR3, the DNA is TGCAGTGCTAGGACAGGGGGTCCAGATACGCAGTATTTT. Protein product: CSARTGGPDTQYF.

V and J are TRBV20-1 and TRBJ2-3, with 10 bases matching TRBD1. Trimming at V came to 5 bases and at J to 0 bases, leaving 2 bases not matched to a gene. The germline CDR1 and CDR2 sequences are DFQATT and SNEGSKA (reference sequence). CDR3 length: 14 residues. The CDR3 loop is CSAEGQGSTDTQYF. CDR3 nucleotide sequence: TGCAGTGCTGAGGGACAGGGGAGCACAGATACGCAGTATTTT.

This chain joins TRBV11-3 and TRBJ2-2, with 9 bases matching TRBD2. Germline-derived CDR1 and CDR2 are SGHNT and YENEEA. V shed 5 bases and J 2 bases; nucleotides not matched to a gene: 12. This CDR3 comprises 18 residues. The CDR3 loop reads CASSPGATSGVNTGELFF. The CDR3 region has the DNA TGTGCCAGCAGCCCAGGAGCGACTAGCGGAGTTAACACCGGGGAGCTGTTTTTT.